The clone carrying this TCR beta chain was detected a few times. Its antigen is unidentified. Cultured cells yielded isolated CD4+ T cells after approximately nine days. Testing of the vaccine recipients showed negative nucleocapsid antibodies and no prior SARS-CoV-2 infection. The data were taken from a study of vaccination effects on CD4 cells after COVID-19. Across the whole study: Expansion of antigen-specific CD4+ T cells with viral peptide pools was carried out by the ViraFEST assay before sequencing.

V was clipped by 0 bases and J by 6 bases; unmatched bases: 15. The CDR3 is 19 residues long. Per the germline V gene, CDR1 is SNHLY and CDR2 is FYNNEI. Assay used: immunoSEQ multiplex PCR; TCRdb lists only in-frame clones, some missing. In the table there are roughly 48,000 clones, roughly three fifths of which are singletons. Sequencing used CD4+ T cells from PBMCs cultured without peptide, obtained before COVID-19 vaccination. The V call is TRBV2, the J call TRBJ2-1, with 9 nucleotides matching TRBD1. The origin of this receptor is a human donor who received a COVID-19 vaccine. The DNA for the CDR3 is TGTGCCAGCAGTGAAGCGCGGCCCTTGACAGGGGGTGGGGGCAATGAGCAGTTCTTC. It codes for CASSEARPLTGGGGNEQFF.